This T cell receptor (beta chain) was sequenced during a study of blood T cell repertoires in COVID-19. Study-level background: The United States, Italy and Spain provided the acute and convalescent COVID-19 samples. From T cells, B-cell-depleted T cells, or PBMCs came the material, which was cDNA or gDNA.

Authors' methods: Reference gene primers were amplified, and this amplification served to estimate nucleated cell counts. The protocol was immunoSEQ multiplex PCR, while the TCRdb copy is restricted to in-frame clones and leaves out a portion. The V and J calls and the clone size are those of that table, but D and trimming were determined from the DNA. The data hold 35,000 to 50,000 clones, with 69% observed a single time. The length of the CDR3 is 14 residues. The V and J ends lost 1 base and 6 bases respectively, with 10 bases between them. The germline V gene has CDR1 SGHVS and CDR2 FQNEAQ. This chain uses TRBV7-8 with TRBJ2-1, with a tentative D call TRBD2 (5 bases). The clonotype was recovered from a man older than 75 with acute or convalescent COVID-19. The sequencing sample was made of peripheral blood. This chain's CDR3 is CASSLDGVSNEQFF. CDR3 bases: TGTGCCAGCAGCTTAGACGGGGTCTCCAATGAGCAGTTCTTC.